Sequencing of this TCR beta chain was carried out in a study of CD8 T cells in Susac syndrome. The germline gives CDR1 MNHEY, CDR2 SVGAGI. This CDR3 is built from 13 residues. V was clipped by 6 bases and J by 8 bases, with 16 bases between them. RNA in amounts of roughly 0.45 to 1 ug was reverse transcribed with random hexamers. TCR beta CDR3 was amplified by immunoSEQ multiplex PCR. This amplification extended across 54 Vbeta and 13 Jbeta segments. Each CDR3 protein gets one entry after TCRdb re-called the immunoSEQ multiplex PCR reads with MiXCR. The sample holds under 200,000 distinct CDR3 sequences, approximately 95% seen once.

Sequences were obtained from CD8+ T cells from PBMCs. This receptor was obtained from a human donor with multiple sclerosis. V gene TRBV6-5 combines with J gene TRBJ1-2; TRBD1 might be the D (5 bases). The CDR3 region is CASSPNPRGGYTF. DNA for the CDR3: TGTGCCAGCAGCCCTAACCCTCGGGGGGGCTACACCTTC.